This T cell receptor beta chain was retrieved from a study of early T cells in non-severe SARS-CoV-2 infection. Study-level information: Sequencing input comprised bulk RNA from unsorted whole blood; chain pairing was not available. Findings of the study overall: Private and CD4 specificities were missed by VDJdb matching, which favored anti-spike CD8 responses.

The TCR library protocol was used to attach unique molecular identifiers. These identifiers were attached to individual cDNA molecules. From the 5' RACE reads, TCRdb called clonotypes with MiXCR, one entry per CDR3 protein. The table includes 40,000 to 55,000 distinct CDR3 sequences, roughly 7% detected once. This clonotype was seen only a few times. The target antigen is unknown. Per the germline V gene, CDR1 is SGHTA and CDR2 is FQGNSA. This CDR3 comprises 16 residues. Germline trimming cut 0 bases from V and 4 bases from J; bases unmatched to any gene: 2. The material sequenced was whole blood. The genes are TRBV7-2 and TRBJ2-1; TRBD1 matches 11 bases. This receptor was identified in an adult who was a healthcare worker with PCR-confirmed SARS-CoV-2 infection or an uninfected control (not recorded which). The CDR3 nucleotides are TGTGCCAGCAGCTTAGCCGGGACAGGGGGATACAATGAGCAGTTCTTC. Protein product: CASSLAGTGGYNEQFF.